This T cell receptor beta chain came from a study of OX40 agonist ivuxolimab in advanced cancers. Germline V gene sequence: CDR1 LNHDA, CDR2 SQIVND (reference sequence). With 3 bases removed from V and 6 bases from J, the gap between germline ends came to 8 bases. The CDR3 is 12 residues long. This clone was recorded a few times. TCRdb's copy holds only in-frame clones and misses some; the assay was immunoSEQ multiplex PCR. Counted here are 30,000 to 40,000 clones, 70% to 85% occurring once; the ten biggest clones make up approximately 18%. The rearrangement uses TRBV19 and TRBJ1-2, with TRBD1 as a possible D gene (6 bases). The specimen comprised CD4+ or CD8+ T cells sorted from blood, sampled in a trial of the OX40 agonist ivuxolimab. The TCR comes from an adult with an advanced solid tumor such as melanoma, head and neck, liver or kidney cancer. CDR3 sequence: CASSIYRDGYTF. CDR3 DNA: TGTGCCAGTAGTATCTACAGGGATGGCTACACCTTC.